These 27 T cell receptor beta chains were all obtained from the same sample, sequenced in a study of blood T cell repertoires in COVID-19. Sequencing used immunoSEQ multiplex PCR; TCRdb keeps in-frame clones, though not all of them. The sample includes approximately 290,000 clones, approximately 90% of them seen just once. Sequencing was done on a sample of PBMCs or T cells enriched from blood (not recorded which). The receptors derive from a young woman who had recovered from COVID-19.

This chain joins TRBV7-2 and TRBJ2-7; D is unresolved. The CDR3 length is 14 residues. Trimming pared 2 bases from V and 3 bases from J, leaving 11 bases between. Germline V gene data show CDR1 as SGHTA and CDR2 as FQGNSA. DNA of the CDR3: TGTGCCAGCAGCTTAAATCGGTTTGTCTACGAGCAGTACTTC. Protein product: CASSLNRFVYEQYF.

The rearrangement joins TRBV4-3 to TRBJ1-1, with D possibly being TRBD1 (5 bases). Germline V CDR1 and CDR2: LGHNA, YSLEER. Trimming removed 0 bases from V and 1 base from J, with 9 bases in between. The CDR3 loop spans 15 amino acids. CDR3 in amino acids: CASSQETASNTEAFF. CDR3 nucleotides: TGCGCCAGCAGCCAAGAGACAGCTTCGAACACTGAAGCTTTCTTT.

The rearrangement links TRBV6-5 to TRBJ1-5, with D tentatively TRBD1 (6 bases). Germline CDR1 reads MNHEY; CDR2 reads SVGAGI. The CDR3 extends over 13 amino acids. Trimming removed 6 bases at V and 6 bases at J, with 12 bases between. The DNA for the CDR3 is TGTGCCAGCAGATCAGGGGTTGGTCAGCCCCAGCATTTT. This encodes CASRSGVGQPQHF.

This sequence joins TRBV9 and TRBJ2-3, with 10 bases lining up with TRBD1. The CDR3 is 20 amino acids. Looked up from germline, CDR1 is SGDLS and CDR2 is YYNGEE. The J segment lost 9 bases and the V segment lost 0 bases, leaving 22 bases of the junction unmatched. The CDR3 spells CASSVAPTNSGQGGMGTQYF. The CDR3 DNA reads TGTGCCAGCAGCGTAGCTCCGACCAACTCCGGACAGGGGGGTATGGGCACGCAGTATTTT. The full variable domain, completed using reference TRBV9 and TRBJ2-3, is DSGVTQTPKHLITATGQRVTLRCSPRSGDLSVYWYQQSLDQGLQFLIQYYNGEERAKGNILERFSAQQFPDLHSELNLSSLELGDSALYFCASSVAPTNSGQGGMGTQYFGPGTRLTVL.

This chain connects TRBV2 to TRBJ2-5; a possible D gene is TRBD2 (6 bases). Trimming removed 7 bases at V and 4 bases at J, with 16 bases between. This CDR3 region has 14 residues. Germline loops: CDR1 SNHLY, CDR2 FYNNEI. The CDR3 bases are TGTGCCAGCATCCTTCAGGGAGGCCGAGAGACCCAGTACTTC. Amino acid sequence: CASILQGGRETQYF.

The DNA for the CDR3 is TGTGCCAGCATCCGGACAGGGACACGAGATACGCAGTATTTT. Translated, it gives CASIRTGTRDTQYF. J is TRBJ2-3 and V is TRBV28; 8 nucleotides align to TRBD1. The CDR3 loop spans 14 amino acids. Per the germline V gene, CDR1 is MDHEN and CDR2 is SYDVKM. J lost 5 bases, V lost 7 bases, and 8 bases had no gene match. Based on the CDR3 plus reference TRBV28 and TRBJ2-3, the full variable domain is DVKVTQSSRYLVKRTGEKVFLECVQDMDHENMFWYRQDPGLGLRLIYFSYDVKMKEKGDIPEGYSVSREKKERFSLILESASTNQTSMYLCASIRTGTRDTQYFGPGTRLTVL.

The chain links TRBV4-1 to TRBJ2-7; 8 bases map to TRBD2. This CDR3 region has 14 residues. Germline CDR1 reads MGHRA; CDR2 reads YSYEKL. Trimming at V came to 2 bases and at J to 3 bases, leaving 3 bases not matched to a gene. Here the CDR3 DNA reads TGCGCCAGCAGCCAAAGGCTAGCGGGCTACGAGCAGTACTTC. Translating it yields CASSQRLAGYEQYF.

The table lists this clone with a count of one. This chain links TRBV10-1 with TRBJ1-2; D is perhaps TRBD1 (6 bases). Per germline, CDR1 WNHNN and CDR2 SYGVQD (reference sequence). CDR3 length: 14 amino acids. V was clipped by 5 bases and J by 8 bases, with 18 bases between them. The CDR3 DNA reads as TGCGCCAGCAGTCCTCCGGGACAAGATTACGGCTACACCTTC. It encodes CASSPPGQDYGYTF.

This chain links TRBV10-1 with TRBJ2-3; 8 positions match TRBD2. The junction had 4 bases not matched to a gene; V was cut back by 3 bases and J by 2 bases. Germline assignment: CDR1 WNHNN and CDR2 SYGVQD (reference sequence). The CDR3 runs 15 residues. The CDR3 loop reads CASSETSGLTDTQYF. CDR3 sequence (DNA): TGCGCCAGCAGTGAAACTAGCGGCCTCACAGATACGCAGTATTTT.

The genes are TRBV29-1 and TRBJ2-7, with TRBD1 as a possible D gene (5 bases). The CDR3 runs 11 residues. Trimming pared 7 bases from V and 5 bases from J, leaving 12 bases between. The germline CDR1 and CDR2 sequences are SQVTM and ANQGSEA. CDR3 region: CSASRGHEQYF. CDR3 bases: TGCAGCGCCAGTAGGGGCCACGAGCAGTACTTC.

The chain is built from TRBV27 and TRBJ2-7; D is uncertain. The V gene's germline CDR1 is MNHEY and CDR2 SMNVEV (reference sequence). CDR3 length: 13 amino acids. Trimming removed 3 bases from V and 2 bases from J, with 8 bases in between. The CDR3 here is CASSFRTAYEQYF. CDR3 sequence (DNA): TGTGCCAGCAGTTTTAGAACAGCCTACGAGCAGTACTTC.

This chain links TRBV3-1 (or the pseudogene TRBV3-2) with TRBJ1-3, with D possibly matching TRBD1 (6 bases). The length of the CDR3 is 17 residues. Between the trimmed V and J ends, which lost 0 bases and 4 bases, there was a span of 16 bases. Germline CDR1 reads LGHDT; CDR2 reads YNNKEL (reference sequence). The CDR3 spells CASSQEGGGAQGNTIYF. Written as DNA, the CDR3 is TGTGCCAGCAGCCAAGAAGGAGGGGGGGCTCAAGGAAACACCATATATTTT.

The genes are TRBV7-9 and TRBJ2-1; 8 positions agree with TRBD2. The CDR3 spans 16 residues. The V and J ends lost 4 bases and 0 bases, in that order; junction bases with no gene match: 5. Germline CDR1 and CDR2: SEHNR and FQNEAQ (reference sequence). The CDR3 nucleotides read TGTGCCAGCAGCTCACTAGCGGAATCCTCCTACAATGAGCAGTTCTTC. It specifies CASSSLAESSYNEQFF. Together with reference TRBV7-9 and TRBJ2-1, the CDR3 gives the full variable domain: DTGVSQNPRHKITKRGQNVTFRCDPISEHNRLYWYRQTLGQGPEFLTYFQNEAQLEKSRLLSDRFSAERPKGSFSTLEIQRTEQGDSAMYLCASSSLAESSYNEQFFGPGTRLTVL.

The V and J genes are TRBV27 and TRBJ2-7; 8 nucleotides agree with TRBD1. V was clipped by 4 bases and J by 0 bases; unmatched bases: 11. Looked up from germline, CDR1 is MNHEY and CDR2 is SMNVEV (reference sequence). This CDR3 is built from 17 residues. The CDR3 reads CASSSPGQANFSYEQYF. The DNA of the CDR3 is TGTGCCAGCAGTTCGCCGGGACAGGCAAACTTCTCCTACGAGCAGTACTTC.

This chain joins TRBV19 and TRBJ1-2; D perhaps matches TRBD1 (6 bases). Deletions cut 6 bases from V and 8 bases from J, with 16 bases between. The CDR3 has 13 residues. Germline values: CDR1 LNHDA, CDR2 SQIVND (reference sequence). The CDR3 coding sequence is TGTGCCAGTAGCCTCTTACAGGGCAAGGGCTACACCTTC. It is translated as CASSLLQGKGYTF. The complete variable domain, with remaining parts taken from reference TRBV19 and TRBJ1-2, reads DGGITQSPKYLFRKEGQNVTLSCEQNLNHDAMYWYRQDPGQGLRLIYYSQIVNDFQKGDIAEGYSVSREKKESFPLTVTSAQKNPTAFYLCASSLLQGKGYTFGSGTRLTVV.

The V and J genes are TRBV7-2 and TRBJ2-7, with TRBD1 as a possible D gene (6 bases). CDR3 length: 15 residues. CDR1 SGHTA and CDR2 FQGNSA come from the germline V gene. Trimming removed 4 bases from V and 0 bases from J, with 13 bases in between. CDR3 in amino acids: CASSSRDIISYEQYF. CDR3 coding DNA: TGTGCCAGCAGCTCTAGGGACATTATCTCCTACGAGCAGTACTTC.

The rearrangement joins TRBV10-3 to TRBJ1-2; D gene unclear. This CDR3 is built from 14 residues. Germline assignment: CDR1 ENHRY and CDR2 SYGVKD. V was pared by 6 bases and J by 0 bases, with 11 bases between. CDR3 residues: CAIRRTDSNYGYTF. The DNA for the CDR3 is TGTGCCATCAGGAGAACAGATTCTAACTATGGCTACACCTTC.

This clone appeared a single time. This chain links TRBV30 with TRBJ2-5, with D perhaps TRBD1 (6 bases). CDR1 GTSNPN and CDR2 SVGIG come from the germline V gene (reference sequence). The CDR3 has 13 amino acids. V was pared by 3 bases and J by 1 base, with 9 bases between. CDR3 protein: CAWREDSQETQYF. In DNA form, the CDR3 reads TGTGCCTGGAGAGAGGACAGCCAAGAGACCCAGTACTTC.

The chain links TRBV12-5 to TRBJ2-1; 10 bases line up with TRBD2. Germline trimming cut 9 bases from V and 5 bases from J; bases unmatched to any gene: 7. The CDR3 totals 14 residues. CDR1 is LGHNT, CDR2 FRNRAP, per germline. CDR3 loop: CASTASGSHNEQFF. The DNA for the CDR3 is TGTGCTAGCACCGCTAGCGGGAGCCACAATGAGCAGTTCTTC.

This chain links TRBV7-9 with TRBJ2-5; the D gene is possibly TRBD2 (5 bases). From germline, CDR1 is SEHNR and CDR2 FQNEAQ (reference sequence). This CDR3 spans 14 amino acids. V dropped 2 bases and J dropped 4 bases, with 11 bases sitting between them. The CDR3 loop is CASSLREGGETQYF. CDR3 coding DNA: TGTGCCAGCAGCTTACGGGAAGGCGGAGAGACCCAGTACTTC.

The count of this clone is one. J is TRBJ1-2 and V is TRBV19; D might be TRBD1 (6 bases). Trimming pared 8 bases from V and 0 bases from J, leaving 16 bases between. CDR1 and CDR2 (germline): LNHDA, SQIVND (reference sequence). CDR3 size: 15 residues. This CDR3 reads CASSERGLSNYGYTF. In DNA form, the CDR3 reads TGTGCCAGTTCGGAAAGGGGGTTGTCTAACTATGGCTACACCTTC.

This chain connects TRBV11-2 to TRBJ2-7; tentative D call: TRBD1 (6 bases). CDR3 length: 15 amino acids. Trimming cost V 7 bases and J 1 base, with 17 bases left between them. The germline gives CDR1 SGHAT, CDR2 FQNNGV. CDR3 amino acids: CASMAPDRASYEQYF. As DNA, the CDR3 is TGTGCCAGCATGGCCCCGGACAGAGCTTCCTACGAGCAGTACTTC.

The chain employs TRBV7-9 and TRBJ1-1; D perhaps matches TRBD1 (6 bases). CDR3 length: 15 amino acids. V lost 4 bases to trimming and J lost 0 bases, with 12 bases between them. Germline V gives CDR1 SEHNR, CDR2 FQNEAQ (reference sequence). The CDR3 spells CASSSDRTLNTEAFF. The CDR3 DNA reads TGTGCCAGCAGCTCCGACAGGACACTGAACACTGAAGCTTTCTTT.

The CDR3 nucleotides are TGCGCCAGCAGCCAAGAAGCCCATCGCTCTGGGGCCAACGTCCTGACTTTC. Translation gives CASSQEAHRSGANVLTF. The genes are TRBV4-3 and TRBJ2-6; unclear D gene. The germline gives CDR1 LGHNA, CDR2 YSLEER. The CDR3 length is 17 residues. V lost 0 bases, J lost 0 bases, and 9 bases lay in between.

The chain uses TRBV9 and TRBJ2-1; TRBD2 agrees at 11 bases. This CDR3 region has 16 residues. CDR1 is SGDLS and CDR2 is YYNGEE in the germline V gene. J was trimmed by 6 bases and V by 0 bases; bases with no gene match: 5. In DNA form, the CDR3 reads TGTGCCAGCAGCGTAGTTGGGACTAGCGGAATCAATGAGCAGTTCTTC. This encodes CASSVVGTSGINEQFF.

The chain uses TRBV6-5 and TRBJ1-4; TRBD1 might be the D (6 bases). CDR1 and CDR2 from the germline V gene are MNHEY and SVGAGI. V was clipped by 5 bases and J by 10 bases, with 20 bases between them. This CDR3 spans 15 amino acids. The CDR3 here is CASSPGRGGFGKLFF. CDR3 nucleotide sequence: TGTGCCAGCAGTCCAGGCAGGGGAGGGTTTGGAAAACTGTTTTTT.

CDR3 sequence: CASSSPGDQPQHF. The CDR3 coding sequence is TGTGCCAGCAGTAGTCCAGGCGATCAGCCCCAGCATTTT. The gene calls are TRBV28 and TRBJ1-5; no clear D. There are 13 residues in the CDR3. Trimming removed 5 bases at V and 5 bases at J, with 10 bases between. Looked up from germline, CDR1 is MDHEN and CDR2 is SYDVKM.